The next 27 T cell receptor beta chains were all read from a single sample in a study of T cell responses to AZD1222 COVID-19 vaccine. Repertoires were generated with immunoSEQ multiplex PCR, while TCRdb's copy carries only in-frame clones and drops some. The sample carries 140,000 to 150,000 clones, roughly 90% recorded once. The source was peripheral blood, collected 28 days after the second AZD1222 dose. These receptors were obtained from an adult who received the AZD1222 COVID-19 vaccine.

In DNA, the CDR3 is TGTGCCAGCGGAGATGCGGGTAGCGGGAGAAGGAATGAGCAGTTCTTC. As protein: CASGDAGSGRRNEQFF. The chain carries TRBV6-6 and TRBJ2-1, with 9 nucleotides matching TRBD2. Germline assignment: CDR1 MNHNY and CDR2 SVGAGI (reference sequence). With 8 bases clipped from V and 7 bases from J, the junction kept 15 bases outside the gene matches. The CDR3 sequence is 16 residues long.

The chain joins TRBV11-3 to TRBJ2-3; D might be TRBD1 (6 bases). The CDR3 spans 15 residues. V was pared by 5 bases and J by 2 bases, with 14 bases between. CDR1 is SGHNT, CDR2 YENEEA, per germline. CDR3 protein: CASSPGTLNTDTQYF. CDR3 bases: TGTGCCAGCAGCCCTGGGACACTGAACACAGATACGCAGTATTTT.

The chain recombines TRBV30 with TRBJ2-5, with 10 bases fitting TRBD2. The germline CDR1 and CDR2 sequences are GTSNPN and SVGIG (reference sequence). Trimming at V came to 4 bases and at J to 5 bases, leaving 7 bases not matched to a gene. The CDR3 consists of 14 residues. CDR3: CAWTSGSGGETQYF. Here the CDR3 DNA reads TGTGCCTGGACTAGCGGGAGTGGGGGGGAGACCCAGTACTTC.

The chain joins TRBV29-1 to TRBJ1-1; D is perhaps TRBD1 (6 bases). The CDR3 sequence is 12 residues long. Germline V CDR1 and CDR2: SQVTM, ANQGSEA. Trimming pared 5 bases from V and 5 bases from J, leaving 12 bases between. As DNA, the CDR3 is TGCAGCGTTATCAGGGGTGGGACTGAAGCTTTCTTT. It is translated as CSVIRGGTEAFF.

The rearrangement joins TRBV7-3 to TRBJ2-1; unclear D gene. V lost 0 bases and J 11 bases, leaving 11 bases between the germline ends. This CDR3 region has 13 residues. Germline V lookup: CDR1 SGHTA, CDR2 FQGTGA. The CDR3 DNA sequence: TGTGCCAGCAGCTTAACGATGCTAAGGCAGCAGTTCTTC. Translated, it gives CASSLTMLRQQFF.

The chain combines TRBV5-1 with TRBJ1-2; D is unresolved. The V gene lost 2 bases and the J gene lost 4 bases, with 15 bases spanning the gap. The germline CDR1 and CDR2 sequences are SGHRS and YFSETQ. The CDR3 is made up of 15 amino acids. The chain's CDR3 is CASSFGWEGRYGYTF. The DNA of the CDR3 is TGCGCCAGCAGCTTCGGCTGGGAGGGTCGCTATGGCTACACCTTC. Looking up the rest from reference TRBV5-1 and TRBJ1-2 gives the full variable domain: KAGVTQTPRYLIKTRGQQVTLSCSPISGHRSVSWYQQTPGQGLQFLFEYFSETQRNKGNFPGRFSGRQFSNSRSEMNVSTLELGDSALYLCASSFGWEGRYGYTFGSGTRLTVV.

The chain carries TRBV7-3 and TRBJ2-6; 9 nucleotides line up with TRBD1. Germline CDR1 is SGHTA and CDR2 is FQGTGA. V was pared by 4 bases and J by 0 bases, with 10 bases of the junction left unmatched. There are 19 residues in the CDR3. The CDR3 coding sequence is TGTGCCAGCAGCTCCAGACGGACAGGGGTGAGCTCTGGGGCCAACGTCCTGACTTTC. Encoded protein: CASSSRRTGVSSGANVLTF. The full variable domain, with the rest looked up from reference TRBV7-3 and TRBJ2-6, is GAGVSQTPSNKVTEKGKYVELRCDPISGHTALYWYRQSLGQGPEFLIYFQGTGAADDSGLPNDRFFAVRPEGSVSTLKIQRTERGDSAVYLCASSSRRTGVSSGANVLTFGAGSRLTVL.

This chain links TRBV6-1 with TRBJ1-1, with 9 bases matching TRBD1. With V trimmed by 3 bases and J by 0 bases, 5 bases remained unmatched. The CDR3 sequence is 16 residues long. Per the germline V gene, CDR1 is MNHNS and CDR2 is SASEGT. The CDR3 here is CASSDTGGALNTEAFF. The CDR3 DNA reads TGTGCCAGCAGTGATACAGGGGGCGCCCTGAACACTGAAGCTTTCTTT.

The chain uses TRBV27 and TRBJ1-1; the D is unclear. Per the germline V gene, CDR1 is MNHEY and CDR2 is SMNVEV (reference sequence). Trimming pared 10 bases from V and 0 bases from J, leaving 6 bases between. The CDR3 has 11 residues. The CDR3 DNA follows: TGTGCCACACGCGTGAACACTGAAGCTTTCTTT. Translating gives CATRVNTEAFF.

The chain combines TRBV15 with TRBJ2-1, with no clear D. V was shortened by 8 bases and J by 0 bases, with 14 bases between the two germline ends. The germline V gene has CDR1 LNHNV and CDR2 YYDKDF (reference sequence). The CDR3 contains 15 residues. The CDR3 loop reads CATSTEWDSYNEQFF. Here the CDR3 DNA reads TGTGCCACCTCGACTGAGTGGGACTCCTACAATGAGCAGTTCTTC.

The chain couples TRBV5-6 to TRBJ2-1; D is unclear. Germline-derived CDR1 and CDR2 are SGHDT and YYEEEE. The length of the CDR3 is 16 residues. V was clipped by 3 bases and J by 4 bases, with 17 bases between them. The CDR3 loop is CASSSLTTDAYNEQFF. The CDR3 DNA is TGTGCCAGCAGCTCGCTGACCACGGACGCGTACAATGAGCAGTTCTTC.

The rearrangement joins TRBV4-2 to TRBJ1-2; the D is unclear. The CDR3 extends over 13 amino acids. The germline V and J ends were trimmed by 0 bases and 8 bases, with 10 bases remaining between them. CDR1 is LGHNA, CDR2 YNFKEQ, per germline. The CDR3 sequence is CASSQDGWSGYTF. In nucleotides, the CDR3 is TGTGCCAGCAGCCAAGATGGGTGGTCGGGCTACACCTTC.

The chain joins TRBV5-1 to TRBJ1-6; tentatively, D is TRBD1 (5 bases). V lost 0 bases and J 7 bases, leaving 8 bases between the germline ends. The germline gives CDR1 SGHRS, CDR2 YFSETQ. The CDR3 contains 14 residues. CDR3 bases: TGCGCCAGCAGCTTGGGACAGTCCAATTCACCCCTCCACTTT. Its protein is CASSLGQSNSPLHF.

This clone appeared a single time. The chain uses TRBV5-1 and TRBJ2-7, with a tentative D call TRBD1 (5 bases). Germline lookup yields CDR1 SGHRS and CDR2 YFSETQ. V was shortened by 2 bases and J by 2 bases, with 11 bases between the two germline ends. The CDR3 totals 14 residues. The CDR3 reads CASSFKGITYEQYF. The CDR3 nucleotides are TGCGCCAGCAGCTTTAAGGGGATAACCTACGAGCAGTACTTC.

The CDR3 DNA sequence: TGCGCCAGCAGCTCTCTAGCGGGAGGGTTCACAGATACGCAGTATTTT. Its translation: CASSSLAGGFTDTQYF. The J gene is TRBJ2-3, the V gene TRBV5-1; TRBD2 agrees at 12 bases. Germline assignment: CDR1 SGHRS and CDR2 YFSETQ. V dropped 3 bases and J dropped 2; count of bases not matched to a gene: 4. The CDR3 has 16 residues.

Comments on this clone: One end of the junction is discordant with germline, which a read error may explain. This sequence joins TRBV5-1 and TRBJ2-1, with TRBD2 matching over 8 bases. Germline lookup yields CDR1 SGHRS and CDR2 YFSETQ. This CDR3 is 16 amino acids long. The chain's CDR3 is CASSLGGTSSYNEQFF. CDR3 in DNA: TGCGCCAGCAGTTTGGGTGGGACTAGCTCCTACAATGAGCAGTTCTTC. The entire variable domain, with the rest obtained from reference TRBV5-1 and TRBJ2-1, is as follows: KAGVTQTPRYLIKTRGQQVTLSCSPISGHRSVSWYQQTPGQGLQFLFEYFSETQRNKGNFPGRFSGRQFSNSRSEMNVSTLELGDSALYLCASSLGGTSSYNEQFFGPGTRLTVL.

The chain employs TRBV19 and TRBJ2-7; 9 positions match TRBD2. This CDR3 comprises 18 residues. Germline V gene data show CDR1 as LNHDA and CDR2 as SQIVND (reference sequence). The junction had 21 bases not matched to a gene; V was cut back by 3 bases and J by 9 bases. CDR3 sequence reads: CASSIVWKARGGSRGQYF. The CDR3 coding sequence is TGTGCCAGTAGTATCGTATGGAAGGCGCGGGGGGGCTCCCGCGGGCAGTACTTC.

Details on this clone: The sample contains more than one DNA sequence encoding this CDR3. The chain couples TRBV5-1 to TRBJ1-4; D not resolved. There are 13 residues in the CDR3. V was cut by 0 bases and J by 8 bases, with 8 bases left in between. Germline values: CDR1 SGHRS, CDR2 YFSETQ. CDR3 in amino acids: CASSLGSGEKLFF. In DNA, the CDR3 is TGCGCCAGCAGCTTGGGATCGGGGGAAAAACTGTTTTTT.

The CDR3 DNA reads as TGTGCCAGCAGCTCCAGGGTAGGGTTCTATGGCTACACCTTC. Translated: CASSSRVGFYGYTF. The J gene is TRBJ1-2, the V gene TRBV7-9, with D maybe TRBD1 (5 bases). The CDR3 spans 14 residues. V lost 4 bases and J 4 bases, leaving 13 bases between the germline ends. The germline V gene has CDR1 SEHNR and CDR2 FQNEAQ (reference sequence).

The chain links TRBV6-1 to TRBJ2-1; TRBD2 matches at 15 bases. The CDR3 totals 16 residues. V shed 4 bases and J 7 bases; nucleotides not matched to a gene: 5. The germline CDR1 and CDR2 sequences are MNHNS and SASEGT. CDR3 bases: TGTGCCAGCAGTGTCGGGACTAGCGGGAGGATAAATGAGCAGTTCTTC. Amino acids: CASSVGTSGRINEQFF.

Comment on this clone: The same CDR3 arises from other DNA sequences in this sample as well. The chain has TRBV5-1 and TRBJ1-1; maybe TRBD1 (5 bases). Germline V gene sequence: CDR1 SGHRS, CDR2 YFSETQ. V was pared by 0 bases and J by 0 bases, with 12 bases between. The CDR3 has 16 residues. The CDR3: CASSLGQGPMNTEAFF. The DNA for the CDR3 is TGCGCCAGCAGCTTGGGGCAGGGCCCTATGAACACTGAAGCTTTCTTT.

The V call is TRBV12-3 or TRBV12-4, the J call TRBJ1-2; D gene unclear. The V and J ends lost 4 bases and 3 bases respectively, with 9 bases between them. The CDR3 is made up of 13 amino acids. For the CDR3, the DNA is TGTGCCAGCAGTTCCGGACGGGACTATGGCTACACCTTC. It encodes CASSSGRDYGYTF.

The CDR3 nucleotides are TGCGCCAGCAGCTTGGATCGGGGACAGCTCGAGAGAAGGGCTTTCTTT. It yields the protein CASSLDRGQLERRAFF. The J gene is TRBJ1-1, the V gene TRBV5-1; 7 bases agree with TRBD1. The CDR3 loop spans 16 amino acids. The V gene end was trimmed by 0 bases and the J gene end by 11 bases; junction bases not matched to a gene: 16. CDR1 SGHRS and CDR2 YFSETQ come from the germline V gene.

The rearrangement uses TRBV6-5 and TRBJ2-3; the D is unclear. Germline lookup yields CDR1 MNHEY and CDR2 SVGAGI. The CDR3 contains 14 residues. The germline V and J ends were trimmed by 7 bases and 0 bases, with 11 bases remaining between them. CDR3 bases: TGTGCCAGCACGGACGGGCCAAGCACAGATACGCAGTATTTT. As protein: CASTDGPSTDTQYF.

This clone came up once. The rearrangement uses TRBV11-1 and TRBJ2-5; perhaps TRBD2 as D (6 bases). The CDR3 is 15 amino acids. The germline V and J ends were trimmed by 4 bases and 5 bases, with 17 bases remaining between them. Germline assignment: CDR1 SGHAT and CDR2 FQDESV (reference sequence). CDR3 amino acids: CASSSPGALGETQYF. The CDR3 nucleotides read TGTGCCAGCAGCTCGCCGGGAGCCCTTGGGGAGACCCAGTACTTC.

The V and J genes are TRBV6-5 and TRBJ1-5; D not certain. V lost 2 bases and J lost 4, with 6 bases in between. This CDR3 is built from 13 residues. Germline V gives CDR1 MNHEY, CDR2 SVGAGI. CDR3 in DNA: TGTGCCAGCAGTTACCGAGAAAATCAGCCCCAGCATTTT. Its translation: CASSYRENQPQHF.

Ten or more counts support this clone. The chain employs TRBV6-5 and TRBJ1-5, with TRBD1 as a possible D gene (6 bases). Germline CDR1 MNHEY, CDR2 SVGAGI. The CDR3 covers 15 residues. Trimming removed 8 bases at V and 10 bases at J, with 24 bases between. The CDR3: CASAWGEGVGRPQHF. The CDR3 DNA reads as TGTGCCAGCGCCTGGGGGGAGGGGGTGGGCAGACCCCAGCATTTT.